Reported below is one T cell receptor (beta chain). This entry belongs to a study of T cells expressing NK-cell markers. Whole-study context: Eight donors were sequenced, of whom seven were HCMV-seropositive, while the remaining one was HCMV-seronegative.

TCRdb re-analyzed the 5' RACE reads; it lists each CDR3 protein once, without DNA. Recorded for this sample: approximately 460,000 distinct CDR3 sequences. From germline, CDR1 is SGHTA and CDR2 FQGNSA. The CDR3 totals 11 residues. This receptor was identified in a woman aged 18-70 years in good health. This chain joins TRBV7-2 and TRBJ1-2. The sequenced sample consisted of blood T cells: a sorted CD56 or NKG2C T cell subset, CD4+ or CD8+ T cells, or bulk PBMC T cells (not recorded which). The CDR3 reads CASSQNYGYTF.